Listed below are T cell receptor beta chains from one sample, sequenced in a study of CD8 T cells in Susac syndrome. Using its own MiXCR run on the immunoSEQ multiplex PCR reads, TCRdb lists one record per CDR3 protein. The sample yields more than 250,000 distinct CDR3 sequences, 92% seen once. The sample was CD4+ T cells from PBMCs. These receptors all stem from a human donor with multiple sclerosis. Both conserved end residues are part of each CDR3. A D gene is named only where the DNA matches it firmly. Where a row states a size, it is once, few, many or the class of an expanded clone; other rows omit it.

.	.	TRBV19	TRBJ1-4	TGTGCCAGTAGTGTCGGGGCGAAAAAAGAAAAACTGTTTTTT	CASSVGAKKEKLFF
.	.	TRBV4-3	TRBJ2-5	TGCGCCAGCAGCCAAGAATCTGCTAGCTGGGAGACCCAGTACTTC	CASSQESASWETQYF
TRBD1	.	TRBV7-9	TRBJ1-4	TGTGCCAGCAGCGCCCGAAGGGGGCAGGCTAATGAAAAACTGTTTTTT	CASSARRGQANEKLFF
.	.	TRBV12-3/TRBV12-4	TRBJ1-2	TGTGCCAGCAGTTTAAACCGGGACGGCTACACCTTC	CASSLNRDGYTF
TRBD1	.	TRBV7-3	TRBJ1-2	TGTGCCAGCAGCGAGACCGGCCAGGGGGTCAGTGGCTACACCTTC	CASSETGQGVSGYTF
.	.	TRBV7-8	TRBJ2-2	TGTGCCAGCAGCTTAGGGACAGCCATTGGGGGCACCGGGGAGCTGTTTTTT	CASSLGTAIGGTGELFF
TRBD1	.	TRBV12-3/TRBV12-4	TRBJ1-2	TGTGCCAGCAGTCCCCAGGGGGTAGGTGGCTACACCTTC	CASSPQGVGGYTF
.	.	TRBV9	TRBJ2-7	TGTGCCAGCAGCGCCCGACTTGATTCGTACGAGCAGTACTTC	CASSARLDSYEQYF
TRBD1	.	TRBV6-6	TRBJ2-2	TGTGCCAGCAGTTCCGGACAGGGAAAAAGAGCCGGGGAGCTGTTTTTT	CASSSGQGKRAGELFF
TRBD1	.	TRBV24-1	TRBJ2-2	TGTGCCACCAGTGATCCCCCCTTGACAGGGAAAGGGGAGCTGTTTTTT	CATSDPPLTGKGELFF
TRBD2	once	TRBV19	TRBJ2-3	TGTGCCAGTAGTAGGCTAGCGGGGACCACAGATACGCAGTATTTT	CASSRLAGTTDTQYF
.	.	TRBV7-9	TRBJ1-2	TGTGCCAGCAGCTTAGAGGTGGGGCAGAACTATGGCTACACCTTC	CASSLEVGQNYGYTF
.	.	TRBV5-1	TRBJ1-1	TGCGCCAGCAGCTTGGGGGGGGGACTGAGGAACACTGAAGCTTTCTTT	CASSLGGGLRNTEAFF
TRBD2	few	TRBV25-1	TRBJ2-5	TGTGCCACCCGGGGGGGTGGAGAGACCCAGTACTTC	CATRGGGETQYF
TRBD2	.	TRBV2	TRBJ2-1	TGTGCCAGCGCCTCGGGACTAGCGGGGGTCAATGAGCAGTTCTTC	CASASGLAGVNEQFF
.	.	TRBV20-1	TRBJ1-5	TGCAGTGCTACCGGAAACGGGGGCAAGGGACATTTT	CSATGNGGKGHF
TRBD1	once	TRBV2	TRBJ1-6	TGTGCCAGCAGTGTGGGAAAGACAGGGAGGAGTTCACCCCTCCACTTT	CASSVGKTGRSSPLHF
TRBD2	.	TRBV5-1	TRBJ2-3	TGCGCCAGCAGCTCAGGACCGGGACTAGCGGGGGTAACAGATACGCAGTATTTT	CASSSGPGLAGVTDTQYF
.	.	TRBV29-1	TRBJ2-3	TGCAGCGTTGCACGCGGGACAGATACGCAGTATTTT	CSVARGTDTQYF
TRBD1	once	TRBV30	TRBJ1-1	TGTGCCTGGAACCGGGACAGCGTTCCCGGGGACACTGAAGCTTTCTTT	CAWNRDSVPGDTEAFF
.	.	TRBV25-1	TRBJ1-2	TGTGCCAGCAGTCTCACCAGCGTCCCCTATGGCTACACCTTC	CASSLTSVPYGYTF
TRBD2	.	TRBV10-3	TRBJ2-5	TGTGCCATCAGTGCGACTAGCGGCACACCCCAGTACTTC	CAISATSGTPQYF
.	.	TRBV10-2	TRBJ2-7	TGCGCCAGCAGTGGGGGAGGCCACGAGCAGTACTTC	CASSGGGHEQYF
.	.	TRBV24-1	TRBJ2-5	TGTGCCACCAGTGATTTTTCCAGCCAAGAGACCCAGTACTTC	CATSDFSSQETQYF
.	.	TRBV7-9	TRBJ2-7	TGTGCCAGCAGCCCGATTTATAGTATTCACGGATACGAGCAGTACTTC	CASSPIYSIHGYEQYF
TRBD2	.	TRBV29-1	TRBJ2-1	TGCAGCGTTGAACCCGCGGGAGTTTTTTATTCCTACAATGAGCAGTTCTTC	CSVEPAGVFYSYNEQFF
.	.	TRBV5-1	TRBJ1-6	TGCGCCAGCAGCTTACCGGGGGCCTATAATTCACCCCTCCACTTT	CASSLPGAYNSPLHF
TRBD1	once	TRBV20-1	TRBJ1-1	TGCAGTGCTCAAAGGGGGCTGAACACTGAAGCTTTCTTT	CSAQRGLNTEAFF
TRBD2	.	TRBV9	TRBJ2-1	TGTGCCAGCAGCGTTAGCGGGAGGAATGAGCAGTTCTTC	CASSVSGRNEQFF
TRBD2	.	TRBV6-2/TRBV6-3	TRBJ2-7	TGTGCCAGCAGGGGGACTAGCGACTACTACGAGCAGTACTTC	CASRGTSDYYEQYF
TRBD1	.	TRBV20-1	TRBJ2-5	TGCAGTGCTCCCGGACAGGGGTGGAATCAAGAGACCCAGTACTTC	CSAPGQGWNQETQYF
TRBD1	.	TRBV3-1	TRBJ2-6	TGTGCCAGCAGCGTCCGGACAGGGGGCTCTTACTCTCCTGGGGCCAACGTCCTGACTTTC	CASSVRTGGSYSPGANVLTF
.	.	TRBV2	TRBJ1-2	TGTGCCAGCAGTGAGGAGGGGAACTATGGCTACACCTTC	CASSEEGNYGYTF
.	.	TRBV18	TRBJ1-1	TGTGCCAGCTCACCAAGTGGGGGCGTGGGCATGAACACTGAAGCTTTCTTT	CASSPSGGVGMNTEAFF
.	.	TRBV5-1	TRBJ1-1	TGCGCCAGCGGCCCACAGGGAGGGAACACTGAAGCTTTCTTT	CASGPQGGNTEAFF
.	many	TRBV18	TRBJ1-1	TGTGCCAGCAGTCCGGGACGGAACACTGAAGCTTTCTTT	CASSPGRNTEAFF
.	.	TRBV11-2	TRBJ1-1	TGTGCCAGCAGCTTAGTCGACAAGGGTGAAGCTTTCTTT	CASSLVDKGEAFF
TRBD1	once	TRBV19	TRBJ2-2	TGTGCCAGTAGTAAAAGATCTGGACAGGGGGTGACCGGGGAGCTGTTTTTT	CASSKRSGQGVTGELFF
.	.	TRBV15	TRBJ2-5	TGTGCCACCAGCAGAGAAAAGGCCGCGAGTAAGACCCAGTACTTC	CATSREKAASKTQYF
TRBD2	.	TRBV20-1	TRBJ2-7	TGCAGTGTCTCGGGGGGGGAGCAGTACTTC	CSVSGGEQYF
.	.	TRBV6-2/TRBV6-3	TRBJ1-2	TGTGCCAGCAGCCGGGACACTCGGCAGTATGGCTACACCTTC	CASSRDTRQYGYTF
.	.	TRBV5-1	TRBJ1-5	TGCGCCAGCAGGGGGGCGGTGGATCAGCCCCAGCATTTT	CASRGAVDQPQHF
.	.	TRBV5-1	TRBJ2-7	TGCGCCAGCAGCTCCGGCCCAGGCGTCTCCTACGAGCAGTACTTC	CASSSGPGVSYEQYF
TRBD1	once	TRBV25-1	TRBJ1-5	TGTGCCAGCATCCATCTGTTATCCCTCTGGACTGGGACAGGCCCTAATCAGCCCCAGCATTTT	CASIHLLSLWTGTGPNQPQHF
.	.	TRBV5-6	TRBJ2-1	TGTGCCAGCAGCTTGGGACTCCGCCTTGACAATGAGCAGTTCTTC	CASSLGLRLDNEQFF
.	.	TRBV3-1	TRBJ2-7	TGTGCCAGCAGCCGAGATTATTCGGGACGGTTTTCCGAGCAGTACTTC	CASSRDYSGRFSEQYF
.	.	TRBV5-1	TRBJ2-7	TGCGCCAGCAGCTTTCAGGGCTACGAGCAGTACTTC	CASSFQGYEQYF
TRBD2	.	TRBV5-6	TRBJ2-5	TGTGCCAGCGGACCACTAGCGGGGGGCCCGGAGACCCAGTACTTC	CASGPLAGGPETQYF
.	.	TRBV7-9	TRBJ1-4	TGTGCCAGCAGCTTAGGGGCAGGGGACGAAAAACTGTTTTTT	CASSLGAGDEKLFF
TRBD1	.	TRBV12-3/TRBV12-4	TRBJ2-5	TGTGCCAGCAGTTTTGTCGTTGGGGCAGGGGGAGAGACCCAGTACTTC	CASSFVVGAGGETQYF
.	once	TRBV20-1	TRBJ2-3	TGCAGTGTCCAGGGTGCTAGAAACCCTAGCACAGATACGCAGTATTTT	CSVQGARNPSTDTQYF
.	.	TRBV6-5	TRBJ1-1	TGTGCCAGCAGTGTACAGTCGAAAGCTTTCTTT	CASSVQSKAFF
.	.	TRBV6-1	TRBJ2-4	TGTGCCACCCTGGGCGGGGAAAACATTCAGTACTTC	CATLGGENIQYF